This T cell receptor beta chain derives from a study of blood T cell repertoires in COVID-19. Study information: PBMCs, B-cell-depleted T cells, or T cells were the source of the cDNA or gDNA that made up the material.

V lost 5 bases and J lost 5, with 15 bases in between. Germline V gives CDR1 SEHNR, CDR2 FQNEAQ (reference sequence). This CDR3 has 14 residues. Data came from immunoSEQ multiplex PCR; TCRdb stores just in-frame clones and leaves some out. The sample records 50,000 or so clones, approximately 84% being singletons. The chain joins TRBV7-9 to TRBJ1-1; perhaps TRBD1 as D (6 bases). The sequence came from a man aged 65 to 85 with acute or convalescent COVID-19. Sequenced material: peripheral blood. The CDR3 here is CASSQGSGFTEAFF. The CDR3 nucleotides are TGTGCCAGCAGCCAGGGGTCGGGGTTTACTGAAGCTTTCTTT.